Each of the 20 T cell receptor beta chains below was sequenced from the same sample in a study of blood T cell repertoires in COVID-19. Here immunoSEQ multiplex PCR was the method, and the copy in TCRdb shows in-frame clones only, minus some. The data contain 150,000 to 200,000 clones, about 81% of them seen just once; the ten biggest clones take up roughly a fifth. The material sequenced was peripheral blood. The receptors originated from a woman older than 75 with acute or convalescent COVID-19.

This clone was seen a few times. The chain employs TRBV27 and TRBJ1-2; the D gene is possibly TRBD1 (5 bases). The CDR3 has 12 amino acids. V was shortened by 5 bases and J by 8 bases, with 12 bases between the two germline ends. Looked up from germline, CDR1 is MNHEY and CDR2 is SMNVEV (reference sequence). CDR3 nucleotides: TGTGCCAGCAGTCTCCAGGGAAGCGGCTACACCTTC. Translating it yields CASSLQGSGYTF.

The table lists this clone with a count of one. The chain recombines TRBV4-2 with TRBJ2-3, with no clear D. V was trimmed by 4 bases and J by 0 bases, leaving 17 bases between them. The germline V gene has CDR1 LGHNA and CDR2 YNFKEQ. This CDR3 region has 17 residues. The CDR3 DNA follows: TGTGCCAGCAGCCGAGACCTTGGAGCCTCTAGCACAGATACGCAGTATTTT. Protein sequence: CASSRDLGASSTDTQYF.

The chain carries TRBV27 and TRBJ2-3, with TRBD2 identical over 10 bases. This CDR3 has 19 amino acids. CDR1 and CDR2 from the germline V gene are MNHEY and SMNVEV (reference sequence). After removal of 3 bases from V and 5 bases from J, the junction contained 17 bases not matched to a gene. CDR3 DNA sequence: TGTGCCAGCAGTTTGGTTCCTAGCGGGAGTTACCCGAGGATAGATACGCAGTATTTT. Its translation: CASSLVPSGSYPRIDTQYF.

The chain employs TRBV27 and TRBJ2-1, with 8 positions matching TRBD2. Trimming at V came to 3 bases and at J to 1 base, leaving 5 bases not matched to a gene. The CDR3 covers 16 residues. The germline V gene has CDR1 MNHEY and CDR2 SMNVEV (reference sequence). The CDR3 is CASSFLAGRSYNEQFF. The CDR3 DNA reads as TGTGCCAGCAGTTTCTTAGCGGGACGGTCCTACAATGAGCAGTTCTTC.

The V call is TRBV28, the J call TRBJ1-6; D perhaps matches TRBD1 (5 bases). The V end was cut by 8 bases, the J end by 7 bases, with 12 bases between. CDR1 is MDHEN, CDR2 SYDVKM, per germline. CDR3 size: 13 residues. The CDR3: CASRGTGNSPLHF. The CDR3 nucleotides are TGTGCCAGCCGCGGGACGGGGAATTCACCCCTCCACTTT.

This clone was recorded a few times. V usage is TRBV29-1 and J usage is TRBJ2-7; no clear D. This CDR3 spans 14 amino acids. Trimming took 6 bases from V and 3 from J, leaving 18 bases between them. Germline CDR1 SQVTM, CDR2 ANQGSEA. This CDR3 is CSVSPYRLNYEQYF. The CDR3 nucleotides are TGCAGCGTCTCCCCATATAGATTGAACTACGAGCAGTACTTC.

This clone was picked up one time. The genes are TRBV10-3 and TRBJ2-3, with 8 bases fitting TRBD2. Trimming took 4 bases from V and 6 from J; bases not matched to a gene: 6. The germline CDR1 and CDR2 sequences are ENHRY and SYGVKD. This CDR3 comprises 14 residues. In nucleotides, the CDR3 is TGTGCCATCAGTGTAGGACTAGCCTTGGATACGCAGTATTTT. This codes for CAISVGLALDTQYF.

This sequence joins TRBV27 and TRBJ2-2, with 8 nucleotides matching TRBD1. Trimming took 7 bases from V and 2 from J; bases not matched to a gene: 6. CDR3 length equals 15 residues. Germline V gene lookup returns CDR1 MNHEY and CDR2 SMNVEV (reference sequence). The CDR3 region has the DNA TGTGCCAGCACCCCGGACAGGGAAAACACCGGGGAGCTGTTTTTT. This gives the protein CASTPDRENTGELFF.

V usage is TRBV19 and J usage is TRBJ2-7, with D possibly matching TRBD1 (6 bases). This CDR3 contains 15 residues. Germline loops: CDR1 LNHDA, CDR2 SQIVND (reference sequence). The V and J ends lost 5 bases and 0 bases respectively, with 14 bases between them. CDR3 in DNA: TGTGCCAGTAGTTTCAGGACAGCCAACTCCTACGAGCAGTACTTC. Protein product: CASSFRTANSYEQYF.

The rearrangement links TRBV3-1 (or the pseudogene TRBV3-2) to TRBJ2-1, with 7 bases matching TRBD2. V lost 1 base and J lost 0; bases outside the gene matches: 0. There are 15 residues in the CDR3. The germline CDR1 and CDR2 sequences are LGHDT and YNNKEL (reference sequence). The CDR3 reads CASSQAGGSYNEQFF. DNA for the CDR3: TGTGCCAGCAGCCAAGCGGGGGGCTCCTACAATGAGCAGTTCTTC.

The rearrangement links TRBV4-1 to TRBJ1-2; 8 bases agree with TRBD1. The CDR3 spans 14 residues. The V gene's germline CDR1 is MGHRA and CDR2 YSYEKL. The V and J ends lost 0 bases and 8 bases, in that order; junction bases with no gene match: 5. CDR3 protein: CASSQEQGGRGYTF. As DNA, the CDR3 is TGCGCCAGCAGCCAAGAACAGGGGGGGAGAGGCTACACCTTC.

V gene TRBV21-1 combines with J gene TRBJ1-5. TRBV21-1 is given as a pseudogene. The CDR3 runs to 14 residues. CDR3 nucleotide sequence: TGTGCCAGCAGCATCGTCGAGGGAGGGTCGGCCCAGCATTTT. Translated, it gives CASSIVEGGSAQHF.

The CDR3 bases are TGTGCCAGCAAGAGGAGGCAGACGAACACCGGGGAGCTGTTTTTT. This translates into CASKRRQTNTGELFF. The rearrangement uses TRBV6-5 and TRBJ2-2; D may be TRBD2 (5 bases). Germline CDR1 and CDR2: MNHEY and SVGAGI. The germline V and J ends were trimmed by 7 bases and 0 bases, with 12 bases remaining between them. The CDR3 consists of 15 residues.

V and J are TRBV5-1 and TRBJ2-5; the D gene is possibly TRBD2 (6 bases). Germline assignment: CDR1 SGHRS and CDR2 YFSETQ. V was cut by 0 bases and J by 1 base, with 10 bases left in between. The CDR3 contains 15 residues. The CDR3 region has the DNA TGCGCCAGCAGCTTGGAACTAGCAGTCCAAGAGACCCAGTACTTC. Translation gives CASSLELAVQETQYF.

The rearrangement uses TRBV5-1 and TRBJ2-1, with D possibly matching TRBD2 (6 bases). Trimming cost V 8 bases and J 9 bases, with 18 bases left between them. The CDR3 has 13 amino acids. Germline V gene lookup returns CDR1 SGHRS and CDR2 YFSETQ. The CDR3 loop reads CASMRLEEVEQFF. DNA of the CDR3: TGCGCCAGTATGCGACTAGAGGAGGTTGAGCAGTTCTTC.

This CDR3 is CASSQGAGADEQYF. The CDR3, as DNA: TGCGCCAGCAGCCAAGGGGCAGGGGCGGACGAGCAGTACTTC. The J gene is TRBJ2-7, the V gene TRBV4-1, with a tentative D call TRBD1 (6 bases). V was pared by 1 base and J by 5 bases, with 12 bases between. CDR1 is MGHRA, CDR2 YSYEKL, per germline. The CDR3 extends over 14 amino acids.

The chain joins TRBV5-1 to TRBJ1-4, with 7 positions matching TRBD1. Trimming at V came to 4 bases and at J to 8 bases, leaving 11 bases not matched to a gene. This CDR3 is 15 amino acids long. Germline CDR1 reads SGHRS; CDR2 reads YFSETQ. The CDR3 sequence: CASSPGQVDLEKLFF. The CDR3 nucleotides read TGCGCCAGCAGCCCAGGACAGGTAGACCTGGAAAAACTGTTTTTT.

The rearrangement joins TRBV6-2 or TRBV6-3 to TRBJ1-2; D call uncertain. Germline V CDR1 and CDR2: MNHEY, SVGEGT. The CDR3 runs 13 residues. The V gene lost 4 bases and the J gene lost 3 bases, with 9 bases spanning the gap. This CDR3 is CASSSRRDYGYTF. In DNA form, the CDR3 reads TGTGCCAGCAGTTCCCGACGGGACTATGGCTACACCTTC.

The chain has TRBV28 and TRBJ2-7; the match to TRBD2 covers 13 bases. Germline assignment: CDR1 MDHEN and CDR2 SYDVKM. With V trimmed by 2 bases and J by 3 bases, 4 bases remained unmatched. The CDR3 is made up of 16 amino acids. CDR3 residues: CASSLMTSGRNYEQYF. In nucleotides, the CDR3 is TGTGCCAGCAGTTTAATGACTAGCGGGAGGAACTACGAGCAGTACTTC.

The V gene is TRBV6-5, the J gene TRBJ1-1; TRBD1 might be the D (5 bases). CDR1 is MNHEY and CDR2 is SVGAGI in the germline V gene. V was cut by 6 bases and J by 2 bases, with 13 bases left in between. CDR3 length equals 14 residues. CDR3 residues: CASRDGGGNTEAFF. As DNA, the CDR3 is TGTGCCAGCAGAGACGGGGGGGGAAACACTGAAGCTTTCTTT.